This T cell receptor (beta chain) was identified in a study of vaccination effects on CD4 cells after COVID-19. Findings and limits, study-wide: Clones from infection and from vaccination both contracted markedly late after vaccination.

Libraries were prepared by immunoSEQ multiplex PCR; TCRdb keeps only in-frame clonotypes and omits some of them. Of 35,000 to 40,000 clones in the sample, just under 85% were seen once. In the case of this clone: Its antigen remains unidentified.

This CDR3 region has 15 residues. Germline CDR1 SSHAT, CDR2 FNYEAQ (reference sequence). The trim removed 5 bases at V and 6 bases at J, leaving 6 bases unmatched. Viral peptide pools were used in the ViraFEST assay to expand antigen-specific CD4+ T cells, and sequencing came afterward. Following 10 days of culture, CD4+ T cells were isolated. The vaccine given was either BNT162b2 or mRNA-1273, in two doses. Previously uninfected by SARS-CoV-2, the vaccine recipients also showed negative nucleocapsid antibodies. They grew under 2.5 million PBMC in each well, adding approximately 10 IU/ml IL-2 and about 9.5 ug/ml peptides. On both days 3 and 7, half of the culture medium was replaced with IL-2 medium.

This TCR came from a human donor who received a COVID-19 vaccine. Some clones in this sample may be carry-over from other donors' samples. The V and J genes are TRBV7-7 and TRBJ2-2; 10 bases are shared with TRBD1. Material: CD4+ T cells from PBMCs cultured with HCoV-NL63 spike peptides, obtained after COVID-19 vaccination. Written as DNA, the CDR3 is TGTGCCAGCAGCGTTTCCGGGACAGGGGCCGGGGAGCTGTTTTTT. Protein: CASSVSGTGAGELFF.